This T cell receptor beta chain was found in a study of CD8 T cells in Susac syndrome. Sequencing of TCR beta covered CD8+ and CD4+ T cells obtained from blood. The control group consisted of healthy donors matched for age and sex. Isolation of CD8+ and CD4+ T cells was performed negatively, whereas enrichment of TEMRA cells was done by FACS. The CDR3 length is 15 residues. V was pared by 2 bases and J by 4 bases, with 9 bases between. Germline CDR1 and CDR2: SGHTA and FQGNSA. RNA, at roughly 0.5 to 1 ug, was reverse transcribed with random hexamers. The TCR beta CDR3 was amplified by immunoSEQ multiplex PCR across 54 Vbeta, 13 Jbeta. TCRdb re-analysed the immunoSEQ multiplex PCR reads in MiXCR, keeping a single row per CDR3 protein. This repertoire shows under 200,000 distinct CDR3 sequences, about 91% found once; its top ten account for approximately 0.082%.

V gene TRBV7-2 combines with J gene TRBJ2-6; TRBD1 might be the D (6 bases). The sequence derives from a human donor in good health. The sequencing sample was made of CD4+ T cells from PBMCs. CDR3 in DNA: TGTGCCAGCAGCTTACAGGGGCCCGGGGCCAACGTCCTGACTTTC. The encoded protein is CASSLQGPGANVLTF.